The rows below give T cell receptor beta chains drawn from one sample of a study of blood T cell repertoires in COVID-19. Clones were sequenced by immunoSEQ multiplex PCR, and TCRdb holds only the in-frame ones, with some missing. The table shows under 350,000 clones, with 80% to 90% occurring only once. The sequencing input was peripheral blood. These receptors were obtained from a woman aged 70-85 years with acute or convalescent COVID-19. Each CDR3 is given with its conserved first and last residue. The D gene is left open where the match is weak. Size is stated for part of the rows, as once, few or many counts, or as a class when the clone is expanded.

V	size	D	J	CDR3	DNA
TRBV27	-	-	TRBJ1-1	CASSLYKGQGTEAFF	TGTGCCAGCAGTTTATACAAGGGGCAAGGCACTGAAGCTTTCTTT
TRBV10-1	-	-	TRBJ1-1	CASSPPTATEAFF	TGCGCCAGCAGTCCCCCGACAGCCACTGAAGCTTTCTTT
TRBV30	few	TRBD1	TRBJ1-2	CAWTQGPGYGYTF	TGTGCCTGGACACAGGGGCCGGGGTATGGCTACACCTTC
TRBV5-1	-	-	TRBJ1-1	CASSPGQPSQAFF	TGCGCCAGCAGCCCTGGACAGCCCTCGCAAGCTTTCTTT
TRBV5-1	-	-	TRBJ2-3	CASRGSASTDTQYF	TGCGCCAGCAGGGGGAGCGCGAGCACAGATACGCAGTATTTT
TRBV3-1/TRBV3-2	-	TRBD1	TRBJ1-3	CASSQTRGPGNTIYF	TGTGCCAGCAGCCAGACCAGGGGGCCAGGAAACACCATATATTTT
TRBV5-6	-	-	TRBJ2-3	CASSLYGRQTSTDTQYF	TGTGCCAGCAGCTTGTACGGTCGGCAGACTAGCACAGATACGCAGTATTTT
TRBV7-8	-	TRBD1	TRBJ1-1	CASSSTPGATGGMDFF	TGTGCCAGCAGCTCGACCCCGGGGGCGACAGGGGGCATGGATTTCTTT
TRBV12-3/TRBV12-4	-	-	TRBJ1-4	CASRDSPNEKLFF	TGTGCCAGCAGGGACAGCCCAAATGAAAAACTGTTTTTT
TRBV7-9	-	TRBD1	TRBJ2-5	CASRDGTGGEETQYF	TGTGCCAGCAGGGACGGGACAGGGGGAGAAGAGACCCAGTACTTC
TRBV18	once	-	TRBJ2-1	CASSPPVRGGSYNEQFF	TGTGCCAGCTCACCCCCAGTAAGGGGGGGCTCCTACAATGAGCAGTTCTTC
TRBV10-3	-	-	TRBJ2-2	CAISESRAQRGELFF	TGTGCCATCAGTGAGTCGAGAGCCCAGCGCGGGGAGCTGTTTTTT
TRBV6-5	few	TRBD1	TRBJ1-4	CASTRGSGGEKLFF	TGTGCCAGCACCAGGGGTTCAGGGGGTGAAAAACTGTTTTTT
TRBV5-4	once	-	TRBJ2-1	CASSQQTGVYNEQFF	TGTGCCAGCAGCCAACAGACAGGCGTCTACAATGAGCAGTTCTTC
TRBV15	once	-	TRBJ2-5	CATSRDLSASRVGETQYF	TGTGCCACCAGCAGAGATCTATCGGCTAGCCGGGTTGGAGAGACCCAGTACTTC
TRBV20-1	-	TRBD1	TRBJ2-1	CSASDRANEQFF	TGCAGTGCTAGTGACAGGGCGAATGAGCAGTTCTTC
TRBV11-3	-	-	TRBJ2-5	CASSQGTGRGETQYF	TGTGCCAGCAGCCAAGGAACAGGGAGAGGAGAGACCCAGTACTTC
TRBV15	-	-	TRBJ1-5	CATSRVGGVQPQHF	TGTGCCACCAGCAGAGTTGGCGGGGTCCAGCCCCAGCATTTT
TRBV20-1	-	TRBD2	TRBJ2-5	CSGTREETQYF	TGCAGTGGGACTAGGGAAGAGACCCAGTACTTC
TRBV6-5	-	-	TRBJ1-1	CASSTDTGNTEAFF	TGTGCCAGCAGTACCGATACAGGGAACACTGAAGCTTTCTTT
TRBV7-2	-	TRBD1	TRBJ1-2	CASSLGQGDNGYTF	TGTGCCAGCAGCTTAGGACAGGGGGATAATGGCTACACCTTC
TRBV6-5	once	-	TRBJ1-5	CASSLWGGNQPQHF	TGTGCCAGCAGTCTTTGGGGAGGCAATCAGCCCCAGCATTTT
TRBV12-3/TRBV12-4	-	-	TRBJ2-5	CASSFRGETQYF	TGTGCCAGCAGTTTTAGGGGAGAGACCCAGTACTTC
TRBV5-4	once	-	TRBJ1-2	CASSLALRDGYTF	TGTGCCAGCAGCTTGGCTCTGAGGGATGGCTACACCTTC
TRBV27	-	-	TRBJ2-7	CASSLGKGSDEQYF	TGTGCCAGCAGTTTAGGTAAGGGGTCGGACGAGCAGTACTTC
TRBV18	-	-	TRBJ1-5	CASSPTGYSNQPQHF	TGTGCCAGCTCACCCACGGGGTATAGCAATCAGCCCCAGCATTTT
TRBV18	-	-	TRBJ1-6	CASSPGLHNSPLHF	TGTGCCAGCTCACCGGGGCTGCATAATTCACCCCTCCACTTT
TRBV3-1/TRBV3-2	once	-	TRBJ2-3	CASSQQVVLSTDTQYF	TGTGCCAGCAGTCAACAGGTCGTCCTTAGCACAGATACGCAGTATTTT
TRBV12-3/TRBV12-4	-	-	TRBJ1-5	CASSLRSQPQHF	TGTGCCAGCAGTTTAAGGAGTCAGCCCCAGCATTTT
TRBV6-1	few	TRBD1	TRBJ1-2	CASSDRGAHGYTF	TGTGCCAGCAGTGACAGGGGGGCCCATGGCTACACCTTC
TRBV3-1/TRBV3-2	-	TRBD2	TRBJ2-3	CASSPAGGRGVTDTQYF	TGTGCCAGCAGCCCCGCCGGGGGGCGGGGGGTCACAGATACGCAGTATTTT
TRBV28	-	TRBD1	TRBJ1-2	CASREQGAIGYTF	TGTGCCAGCAGGGAACAGGGGGCGATTGGCTACACCTTC
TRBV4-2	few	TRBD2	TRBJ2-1	CASSPNSRQRGYNEQFF	TGTGCCAGCAGCCCGAATAGTCGCCAGCGGGGTTACAATGAGCAGTTCTTC
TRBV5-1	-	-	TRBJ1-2	CASSLEAGEHGYTF	TGCGCCAGCAGCTTGGAAGCAGGGGAGCATGGCTACACCTTC
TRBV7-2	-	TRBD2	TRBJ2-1	CASSLVAGGYNEQFF	TGTGCCAGCAGCTTAGTAGCGGGGGGCTACAATGAGCAGTTCTTC
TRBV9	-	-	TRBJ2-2	CASSVASRPHTGELFF	TGTGCCAGCAGCGTAGCAAGCAGGCCGCACACCGGGGAGCTGTTTTTT
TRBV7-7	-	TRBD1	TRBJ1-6	CASSPGQNSPLHF	TGTGCTAGCAGCCCGGGACAGAATTCACCCCTCCACTTT
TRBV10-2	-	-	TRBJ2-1	CASSDWSVNEQFF	TGCGCCAGCAGTGACTGGTCGGTCAATGAGCAGTTCTTC
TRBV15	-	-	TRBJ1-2	CATSRDRGGYGYTF	TGTGCCACCAGCAGAGATCGCGGGGGCTATGGCTACACCTTC
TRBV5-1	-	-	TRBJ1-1	CASKGGSGRSFTEAFF	TGCGCCAGCAAGGGGGGGTCAGGGAGGAGTTTCACTGAAGCTTTCTTT
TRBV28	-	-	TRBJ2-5	CASRAEETQYF	TGTGCCAGCAGGGCAGAAGAGACCCAGTACTTC
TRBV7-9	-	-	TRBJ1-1	CASTPYNTEAFF	TGTGCCAGCACTCCCTATAACACTGAAGCTTTCTTT
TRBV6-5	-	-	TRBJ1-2	CASKRRGDYGYTF	TGTGCCAGCAAGAGGCGGGGGGACTATGGCTACACCTTC